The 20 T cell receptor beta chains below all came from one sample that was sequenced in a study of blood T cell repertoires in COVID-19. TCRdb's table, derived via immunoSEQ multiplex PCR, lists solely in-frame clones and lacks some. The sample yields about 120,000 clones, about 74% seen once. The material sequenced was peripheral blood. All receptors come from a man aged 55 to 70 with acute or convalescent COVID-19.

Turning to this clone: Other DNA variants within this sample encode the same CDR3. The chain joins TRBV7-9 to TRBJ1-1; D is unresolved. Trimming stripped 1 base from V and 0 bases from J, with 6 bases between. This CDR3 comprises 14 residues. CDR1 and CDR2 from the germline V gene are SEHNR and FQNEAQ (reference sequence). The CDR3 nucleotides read TGTGCCAGCAGCTTAGGAGGTATGAACACTGAAGCTTTCTTT. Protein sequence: CASSLGGMNTEAFF.

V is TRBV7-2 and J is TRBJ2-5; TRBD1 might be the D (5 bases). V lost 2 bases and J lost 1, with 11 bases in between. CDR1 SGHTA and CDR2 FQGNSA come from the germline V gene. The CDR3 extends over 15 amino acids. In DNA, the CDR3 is TGTGCCAGCAGCTTATCTCCAGGGCGCCAAGAGACCCAGTACTTC. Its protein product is CASSLSPGRQETQYF.

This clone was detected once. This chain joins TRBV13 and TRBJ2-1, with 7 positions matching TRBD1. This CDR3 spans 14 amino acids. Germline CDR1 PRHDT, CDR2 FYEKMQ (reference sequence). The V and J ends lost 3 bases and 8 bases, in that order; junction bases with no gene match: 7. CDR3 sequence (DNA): TGTGCCAGCAGCTTGAGACAGGGCCGCGATGAGCAGTTCTTC. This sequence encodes CASSLRQGRDEQFF.

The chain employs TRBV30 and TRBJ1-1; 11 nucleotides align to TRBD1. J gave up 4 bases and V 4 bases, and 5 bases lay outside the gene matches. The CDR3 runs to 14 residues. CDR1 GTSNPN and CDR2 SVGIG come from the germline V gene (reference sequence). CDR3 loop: CAWKGTGGLTEAFF. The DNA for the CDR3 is TGTGCCTGGAAGGGGACAGGGGGACTCACTGAAGCTTTCTTT. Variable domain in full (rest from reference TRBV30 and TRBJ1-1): SQTIHQWPATLVQPVGSPLSLECTVEGTSNPNLYWYRQAAGRGLQLLFYSVGIGQISSEVPQNLSASRPQDRQFILSSKKLLLSDSGFYLCAWKGTGGLTEAFFGQGTRLTVV.

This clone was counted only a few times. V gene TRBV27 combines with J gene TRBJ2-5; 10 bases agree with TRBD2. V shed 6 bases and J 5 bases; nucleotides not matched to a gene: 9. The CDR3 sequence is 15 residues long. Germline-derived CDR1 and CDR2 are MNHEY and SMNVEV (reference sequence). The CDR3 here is CASRSASGRLETQYF. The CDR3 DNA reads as TGTGCCAGCAGGTCGGCTAGCGGGAGATTGGAGACCCAGTACTTC.

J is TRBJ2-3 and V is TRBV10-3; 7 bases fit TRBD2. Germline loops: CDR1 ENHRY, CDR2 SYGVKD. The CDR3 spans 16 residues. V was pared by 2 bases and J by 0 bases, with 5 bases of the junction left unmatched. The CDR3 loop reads CAISEVSGSSTDTQYF. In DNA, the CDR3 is TGTGCCATCAGTGAGGTTAGCGGGTCTAGCACAGATACGCAGTATTTT.

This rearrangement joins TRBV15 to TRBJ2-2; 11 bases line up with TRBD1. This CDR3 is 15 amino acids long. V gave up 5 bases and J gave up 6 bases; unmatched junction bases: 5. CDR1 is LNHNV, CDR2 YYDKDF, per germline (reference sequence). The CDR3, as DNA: TGTGCCACCAGCGGGACAGGGGGAGTGTCCGGGGAGCTGTTTTTT. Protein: CATSGTGGVSGELFF.

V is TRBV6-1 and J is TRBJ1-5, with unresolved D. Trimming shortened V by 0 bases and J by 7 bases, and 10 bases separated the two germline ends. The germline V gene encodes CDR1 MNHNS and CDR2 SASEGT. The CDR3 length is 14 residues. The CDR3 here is CASSEARGKQPQHF. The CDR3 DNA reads TGTGCCAGCAGTGAAGCAAGAGGGAAACAGCCCCAGCATTTT.

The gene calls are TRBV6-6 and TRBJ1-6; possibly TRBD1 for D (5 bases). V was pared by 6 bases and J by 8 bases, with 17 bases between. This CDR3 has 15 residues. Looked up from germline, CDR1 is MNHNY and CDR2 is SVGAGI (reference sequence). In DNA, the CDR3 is TGTGCCAGCAGCTGGGGGGGTGAGGTTCATTCACCCCTCCACTTT. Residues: CASSWGGEVHSPLHF.

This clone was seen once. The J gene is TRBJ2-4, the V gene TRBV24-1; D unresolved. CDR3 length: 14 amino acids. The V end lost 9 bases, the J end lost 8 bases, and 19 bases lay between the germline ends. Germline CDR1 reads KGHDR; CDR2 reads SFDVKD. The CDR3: CATLRHAGTHIQYF. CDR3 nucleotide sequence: TGTGCCACCCTGAGGCATGCCGGTACTCACATTCAGTACTTC.

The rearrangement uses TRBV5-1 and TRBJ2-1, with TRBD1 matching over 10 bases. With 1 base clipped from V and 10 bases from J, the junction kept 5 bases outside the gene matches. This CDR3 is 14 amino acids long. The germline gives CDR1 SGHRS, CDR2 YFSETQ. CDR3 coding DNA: TGCGCCAGCAGCTTGTCGCGGACAGGGGGGGAGCAGTTCTTC. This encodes CASSLSRTGGEQFF.

CDR3 loop: CATSRPGGRNEQFF. CDR3 DNA sequence: TGTGCCACCAGCAGACCGGGAGGGCGGAATGAGCAGTTCTTC. The chain has TRBV15 and TRBJ2-1; 8 nucleotides match TRBD2. CDR1 and CDR2 from the germline V gene are LNHNV and YYDKDF (reference sequence). The CDR3 is 14 amino acids. V was clipped by 2 bases and J by 7 bases; unmatched bases: 4. The complete variable domain, with remaining parts taken from reference TRBV15 and TRBJ2-1, reads DAMVIQNPRYQVTQFGKPVTLSCSQTLNHNVMYWYQQKSSQAPKLLFHYYDKDFNNEADTPDNFQSRRPNTSFCFLDIRSPGLGDTAMYLCATSRPGGRNEQFFGPGTRLTVL.

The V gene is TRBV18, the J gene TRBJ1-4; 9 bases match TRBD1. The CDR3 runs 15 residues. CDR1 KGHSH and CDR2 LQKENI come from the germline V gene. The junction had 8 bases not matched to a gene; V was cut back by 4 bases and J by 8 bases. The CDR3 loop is CASSQNRGLNEKLFF. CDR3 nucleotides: TGTGCCAGCTCACAAAACAGGGGGCTAAACGAAAAACTGTTTTTT.

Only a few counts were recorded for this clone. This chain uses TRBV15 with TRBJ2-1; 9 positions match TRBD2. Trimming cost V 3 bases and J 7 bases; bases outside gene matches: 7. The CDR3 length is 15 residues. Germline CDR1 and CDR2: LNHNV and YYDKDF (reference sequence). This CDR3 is CATSRVAGDSNEQFF. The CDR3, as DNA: TGTGCCACCAGCAGGGTAGCGGGAGATTCAAATGAGCAGTTCTTC.

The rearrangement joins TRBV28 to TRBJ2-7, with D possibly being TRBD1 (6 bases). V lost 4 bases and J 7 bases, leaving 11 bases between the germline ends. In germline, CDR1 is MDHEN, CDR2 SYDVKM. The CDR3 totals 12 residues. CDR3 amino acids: CASSSNRAEQYF. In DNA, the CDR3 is TGTGCCAGCAGTTCCAACAGGGCAGAGCAGTACTTC.

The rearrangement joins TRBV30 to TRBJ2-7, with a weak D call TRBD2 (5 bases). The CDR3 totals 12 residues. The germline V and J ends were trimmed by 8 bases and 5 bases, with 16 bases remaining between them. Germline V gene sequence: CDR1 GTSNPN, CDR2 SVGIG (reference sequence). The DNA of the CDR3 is TGTGCCGGGTGGGAGCCCGAGGACGAGCAGTACTTC. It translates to CAGWEPEDEQYF.

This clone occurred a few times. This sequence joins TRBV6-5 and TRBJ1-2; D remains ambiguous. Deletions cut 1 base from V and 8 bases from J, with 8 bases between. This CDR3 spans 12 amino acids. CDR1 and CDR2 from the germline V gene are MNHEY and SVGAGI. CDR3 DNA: TGTGCCAGCAGTTACTGGAGAGGCGGCTACACCTTC. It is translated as CASSYWRGGYTF.

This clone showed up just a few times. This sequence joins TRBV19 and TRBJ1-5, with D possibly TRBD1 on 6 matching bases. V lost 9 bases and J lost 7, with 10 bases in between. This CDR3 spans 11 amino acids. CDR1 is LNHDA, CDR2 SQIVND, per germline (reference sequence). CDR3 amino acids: CASHRVQPQHF. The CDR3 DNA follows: TGTGCCAGCCACAGGGTACAGCCCCAGCATTTT.

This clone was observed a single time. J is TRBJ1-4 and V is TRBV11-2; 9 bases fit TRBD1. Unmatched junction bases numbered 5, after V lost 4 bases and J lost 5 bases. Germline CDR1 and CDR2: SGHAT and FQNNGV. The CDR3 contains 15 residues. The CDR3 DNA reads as TGTGCCAGCAGCTACGGACAGGGGACAAATGAAAAACTGTTTTTT. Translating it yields CASSYGQGTNEKLFF.

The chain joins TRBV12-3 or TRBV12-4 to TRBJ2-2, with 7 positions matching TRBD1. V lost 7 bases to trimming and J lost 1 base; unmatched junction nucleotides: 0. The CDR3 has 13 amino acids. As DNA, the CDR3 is TGTGCCAGCAACAGGGGGAACACCGGGGAGCTGTTTTTT. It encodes CASNRGNTGELFF.